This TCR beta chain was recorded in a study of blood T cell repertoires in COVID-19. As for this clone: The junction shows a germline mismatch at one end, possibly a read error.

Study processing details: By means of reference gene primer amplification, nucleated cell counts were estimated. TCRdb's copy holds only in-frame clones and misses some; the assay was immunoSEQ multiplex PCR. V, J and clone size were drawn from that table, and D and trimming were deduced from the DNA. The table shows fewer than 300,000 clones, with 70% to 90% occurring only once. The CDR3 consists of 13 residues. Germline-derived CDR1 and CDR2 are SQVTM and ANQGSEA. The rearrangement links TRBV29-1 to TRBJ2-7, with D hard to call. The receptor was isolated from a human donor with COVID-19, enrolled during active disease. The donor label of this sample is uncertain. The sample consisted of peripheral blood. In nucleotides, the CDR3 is TGCAGCGTTCAAGACCAGAATACCTACGAGCAGTACTTC. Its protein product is CSVQDQNTYEQYF.